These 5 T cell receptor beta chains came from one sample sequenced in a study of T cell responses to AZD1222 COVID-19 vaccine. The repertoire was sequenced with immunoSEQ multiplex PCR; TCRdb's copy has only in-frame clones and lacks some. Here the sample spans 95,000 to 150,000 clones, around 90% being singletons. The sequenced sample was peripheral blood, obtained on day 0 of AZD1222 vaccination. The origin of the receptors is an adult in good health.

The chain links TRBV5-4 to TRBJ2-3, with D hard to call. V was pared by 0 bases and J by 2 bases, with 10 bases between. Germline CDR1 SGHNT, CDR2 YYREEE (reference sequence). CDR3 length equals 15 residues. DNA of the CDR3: TGTGCCAGCAGCTTGGGTTCGGCATACACAGATACGCAGTATTTT. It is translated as CASSLGSAYTDTQYF.

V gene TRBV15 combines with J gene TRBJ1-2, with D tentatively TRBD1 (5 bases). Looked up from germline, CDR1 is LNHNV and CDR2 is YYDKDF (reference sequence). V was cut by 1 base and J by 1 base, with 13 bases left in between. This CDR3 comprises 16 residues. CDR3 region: CATSRVRGIDNYGYTF. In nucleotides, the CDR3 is TGTGCCACCAGCAGAGTTCGGGGGATCGATAACTATGGCTACACCTTC.

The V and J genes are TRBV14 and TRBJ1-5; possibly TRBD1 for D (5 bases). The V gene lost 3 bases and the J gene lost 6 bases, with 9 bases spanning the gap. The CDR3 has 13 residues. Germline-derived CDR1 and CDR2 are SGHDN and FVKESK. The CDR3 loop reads CASSQGGTQPQHF. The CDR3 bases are TGTGCCAGCAGCCAGGGGGGAACTCAGCCCCAGCATTTT.

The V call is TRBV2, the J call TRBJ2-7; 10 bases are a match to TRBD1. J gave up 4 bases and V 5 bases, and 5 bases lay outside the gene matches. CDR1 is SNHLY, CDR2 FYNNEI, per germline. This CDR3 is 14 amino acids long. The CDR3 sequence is CASSRQGAQYEQYF. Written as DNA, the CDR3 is TGTGCCAGCAGTAGACAGGGGGCACAGTACGAGCAGTACTTC.

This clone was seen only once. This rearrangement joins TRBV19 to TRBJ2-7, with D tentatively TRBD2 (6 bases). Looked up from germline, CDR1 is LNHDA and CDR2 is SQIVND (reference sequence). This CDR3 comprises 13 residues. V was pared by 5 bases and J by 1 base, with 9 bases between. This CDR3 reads CASSPGTSYEQYF. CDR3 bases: TGTGCCAGTAGTCCAGGGACTTCCTACGAGCAGTACTTC.